This T cell receptor (beta chain) was sequenced for a study of T-cell reconstitution after alpha-beta-depleted transplantation in children. This clonotype has ten or more counts. This CDR3 region has 13 residues. V lost 4 bases and J lost 6; bases outside the gene matches: 5. Construction of the TCRbeta library involved unique molecular identifiers. TCRdb re-derived calls from the PCR reads in MiXCR, one entry per CDR3 protein. The sample holds 250,000 to 300,000 distinct CDR3 sequences, approximately 9.6% seen once. Sequences were derived from PBMCs from the stem cell graft donor, sampled from the stem cell graft. V is TRBV12-3 or TRBV12-4 and J is TRBJ1-1; 7 nucleotides agree with TRBD1. This TCR derives from a human donor who donated a stem cell graft to a child with SCID. The CDR3 sequence: CASSYGTAPEAFF. The CDR3 nucleotides are TGTGCCAGCAGTTACGGGACAGCTCCTGAAGCTTTCTTT.